Below, one T cell receptor beta chain is given with its context. Data came from immunoSEQ multiplex PCR; TCRdb stores just in-frame clones and leaves some out. In the table there are 45,000 to 50,000 clones, about 91% of which are singletons. The record originates from a study of PD-L1 blockade in urothelial cancer. About the research overall: Analysis of blood occurred 3 weeks (second dose) and 6 weeks after treatment start.

The sequencing used PBMCs, collected around atezolizumab (anti-PD-L1) treatment. The TCR originated in a man at least 80 years old with urothelial cancer.

The CDR3 DNA follows: TGTGCCAGTAGTACAGTCAGGGGCGCACAGCCCCAGCATTTT. Residues: CASSTVRGAQPQHF. The J gene is TRBJ1-5, the V gene TRBV19; tentative D call: TRBD1 (6 bases). Per germline, CDR1 LNHDA and CDR2 SQIVND (reference sequence). CDR3 length: 14 amino acids. Trimming pared 4 bases from V and 7 bases from J, leaving 14 bases between.